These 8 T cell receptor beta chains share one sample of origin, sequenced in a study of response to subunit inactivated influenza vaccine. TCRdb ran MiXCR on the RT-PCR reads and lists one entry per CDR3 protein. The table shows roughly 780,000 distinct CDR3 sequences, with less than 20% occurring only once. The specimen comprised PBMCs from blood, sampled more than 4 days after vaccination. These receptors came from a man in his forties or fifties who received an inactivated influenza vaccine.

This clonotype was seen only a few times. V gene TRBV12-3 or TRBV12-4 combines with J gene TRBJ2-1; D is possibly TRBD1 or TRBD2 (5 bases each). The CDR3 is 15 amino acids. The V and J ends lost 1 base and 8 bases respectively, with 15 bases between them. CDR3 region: CASSLVGTGPHEQFF. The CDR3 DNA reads TGTGCCAGCAGTTTAGTGGGGACGGGACCTCATGAGCAGTTCTTC.

This CDR3 reads CASRLRGMSEQYF. The CDR3, as DNA: TGTGCCAGCAGGCTACGGGGAATGTCCGAGCAGTACTTC. V usage is TRBV2 and J usage is TRBJ2-7; tentatively, D is TRBD2 (5 bases). Germline CDR1 is SNHLY and CDR2 is FYNNEI. Trimming left V 6 bases short and J 6 bases short, with 15 bases between. The CDR3 is made up of 13 amino acids.

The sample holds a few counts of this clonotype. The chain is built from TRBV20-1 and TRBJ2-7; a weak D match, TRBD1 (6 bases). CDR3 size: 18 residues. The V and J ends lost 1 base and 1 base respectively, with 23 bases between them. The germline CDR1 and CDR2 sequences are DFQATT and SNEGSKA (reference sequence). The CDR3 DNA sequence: TGCAGTGCTAGAGGTTTGGCAGGGAAAAGAGGGGGTTCCTACGAGCAGTACTTC. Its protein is CSARGLAGKRGGSYEQYF.

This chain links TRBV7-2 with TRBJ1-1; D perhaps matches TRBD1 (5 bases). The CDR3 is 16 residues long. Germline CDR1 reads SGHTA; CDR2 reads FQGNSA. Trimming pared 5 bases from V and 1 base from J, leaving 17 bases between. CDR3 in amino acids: CASSVQGGGANTEAFF. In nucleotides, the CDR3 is TGTGCCAGCAGCGTGCAGGGAGGAGGGGCGAACACTGAAGCTTTCTTT.

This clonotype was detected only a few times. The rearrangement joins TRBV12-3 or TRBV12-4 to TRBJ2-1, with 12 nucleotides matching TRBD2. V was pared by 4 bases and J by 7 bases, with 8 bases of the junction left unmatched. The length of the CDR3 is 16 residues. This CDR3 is CASSSFPSGRVNEQFF. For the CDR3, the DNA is TGTGCCAGCAGTTCATTTCCTAGCGGGAGGGTAAATGAGCAGTTCTTC.

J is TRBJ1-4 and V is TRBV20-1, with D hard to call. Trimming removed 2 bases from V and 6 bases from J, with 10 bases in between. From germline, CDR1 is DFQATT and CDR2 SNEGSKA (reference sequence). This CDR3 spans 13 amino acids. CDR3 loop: CSARSELDEKLFF. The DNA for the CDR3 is TGCAGTGCTAGATCCGAACTGGATGAAAAACTGTTTTTT.

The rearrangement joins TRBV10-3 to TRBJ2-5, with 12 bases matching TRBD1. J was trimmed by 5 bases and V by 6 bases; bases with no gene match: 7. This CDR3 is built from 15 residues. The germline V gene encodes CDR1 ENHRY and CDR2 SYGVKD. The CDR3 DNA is TGTGCCATCAGCCCCGGGACAGGGGGCTGGGAGACCCAGTACTTC. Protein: CAISPGTGGWETQYF.

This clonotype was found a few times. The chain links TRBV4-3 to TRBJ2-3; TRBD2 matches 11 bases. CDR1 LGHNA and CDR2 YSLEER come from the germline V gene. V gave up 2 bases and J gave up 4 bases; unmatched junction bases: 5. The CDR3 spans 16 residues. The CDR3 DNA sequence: TGCGCCAGCAGCCAAATAGCGGGGGGGCCGGCAGATACGCAGTATTTT. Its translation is CASSQIAGGPADTQYF.